This paragraph reports one TCR beta chain. Antigen unknown. In the PCR, 60 Vbeta and 13 Jbeta primers were used. Here immunoSEQ multiplex PCR was the method, and the copy in TCRdb shows in-frame clones only, minus some. The table lists approximately 77,000 clones, around 78% of them singletons. The sample comes from a study of cytomegalovirus exposure and HLA in healthy donors. General study findings and limits: An analysis that was carried out later associated some 17,000 TCR beta sequences with HLA alleles at 0.05 false discovery rate.

Germline V gives CDR1 SGHTA, CDR2 FQGNSA. Deletions cut 0 bases from V and 0 bases from J, with 8 bases between. The CDR3 runs 15 residues. Sequencing was carried out using PBMCs. The chain is built from TRBV7-2 and TRBJ1-1; D possibly corresponds to TRBD1 (6 bases). The clonotype comes from a man aged 35 to 55 in good health and CMV-seronegative. The DNA for the CDR3 is TGTGCCAGCAGCTTAGCGGCAGGGGTGAACACTGAAGCTTTCTTT. Amino acid sequence: CASSLAAGVNTEAFF. The entire variable domain, with the rest obtained from reference TRBV7-2 and TRBJ1-1, is as follows: GAGVSQSPSNKVTEKGKDVELRCDPISGHTALYWYRQSLGQGLEFLIYFQGNSAPDKSGLPSDRFSAERTGGSVSTLTIQRTQQEDSAVYLCASSLAAGVNTEAFFGQGTRLTVV.